These 4 T cell receptor beta chains originate from one sample sequenced in a study of technical replicates of blood from several donors. Libraries were prepared by immunoSEQ multiplex PCR; TCRdb keeps only in-frame clonotypes and omits some of them. Of 75,000 or so clones listed, 95% are singletons. The sequenced sample was T cells isolated from PBMCs. These receptors were taken from a human donor in good health.

The chain uses TRBV14 and TRBJ2-1; 7 bases align to TRBD2. In germline, CDR1 is SGHDN, CDR2 FVKESK. Trimming cost V 2 bases and J 4 bases; bases outside gene matches: 11. This CDR3 contains 17 residues. The CDR3 spells CASSQRILLANYNEQFF. The CDR3 nucleotides are TGTGCCAGCAGCCAACGAATTCTACTAGCGAATTACAATGAGCAGTTCTTC.

The chain recombines TRBV5-4 with TRBJ2-4; 8 bases agree with TRBD2. Germline V gene data show CDR1 as SGHNT and CDR2 as YYREEE (reference sequence). V lost 9 bases and J lost 0; bases outside the gene matches: 11. The CDR3 contains 16 residues. The DNA of the CDR3 is TGTGCCACCAACCCCGGGGGGGGGATAGCCAAAAACATTCAGTACTTC. This gives the protein CATNPGGGIAKNIQYF.

The chain employs TRBV28 and TRBJ1-5, with 7 positions matching TRBD1. This CDR3 contains 16 residues. With V trimmed by 6 bases and J by 9 bases, 17 bases remained unmatched. Germline V lookup: CDR1 MDHEN, CDR2 SYDVKM. CDR3 nucleotides: TGTGCCAGCAGCCTGGGAAAGACAGGGAGCTTGGGGCCCCAGCATTTT. It codes for CASSLGKTGSLGPQHF.

The rearrangement links TRBV28 to TRBJ2-3; TRBD1 agrees at 11 bases. Germline CDR1 is MDHEN and CDR2 is SYDVKM. This CDR3 contains 16 residues. The V segment lost 4 bases and the J segment 7 bases; nucleotides outside the gene matches: 10. The CDR3 region has the DNA TGTGCCAGCAGTTCAACCGGACAGGGGGCAGTGAATACGCAGTATTTT. It yields the protein CASSSTGQGAVNTQYF.